Each of the 29 T cell receptor beta chains below was sequenced from the same sample in a study of blood T cell repertoires in COVID-19. The table came from immunoSEQ multiplex PCR; TCRdb's copy has only in-frame clones and leaves some out. The sample records approximately 140,000 clones, 82% being singletons. The specimen was peripheral blood. These TCRs come from a human donor with acute or convalescent COVID-19. The donor label of this sample is uncertain.

This clone was observed a handful of times. CDR3 region: CASSETSDIYEQYF. The CDR3 DNA is TGTGCCAGCAGTGAGACCTCGGACATTTACGAGCAGTACTTC. This sequence joins TRBV7-6 and TRBJ2-7; maybe TRBD1 (5 bases). Looked up from germline, CDR1 is SGHVS and CDR2 is FNYEAQ. Trimming left V 6 bases short and J 4 bases short, with 16 bases between. The CDR3 is made up of 14 amino acids.

V usage is TRBV30 and J usage is TRBJ1-1; D gene uncertain. The CDR3 length is 12 residues. Trimming cost V 4 bases and J 1 base, with 7 bases left between them. Germline CDR1 GTSNPN, CDR2 SVGIG (reference sequence). CDR3 region: CAWKAGNTEAFF. The CDR3 DNA sequence: TGTGCCTGGAAGGCAGGGAACACTGAAGCTTTCTTT.

This clone appeared a single time. The chain links TRBV2 to TRBJ1-4, with 7 bases aligning to TRBD1. The CDR3 runs 14 residues. CDR1 SNHLY and CDR2 FYNNEI come from the germline V gene. V shed 7 bases, J shed 3 bases, and the junction held 5 bases outside the gene matches. The CDR3 sequence: CASKEDRSNEKLFF. The CDR3 DNA reads as TGTGCCAGCAAGGAGGACAGGTCTAATGAAAAACTGTTTTTT.

The CDR3 bases are TGTGCCAGCAGCTTAGGGGACAAGCGAGGAGAAAAACTGTTTTTT. Translating gives CASSLGDKRGEKLFF. The rearrangement uses TRBV7-9 and TRBJ1-4, with a possible D match to TRBD1 (6 bases). The CDR3 covers 15 residues. Trimming pared 1 base from V and 8 bases from J, leaving 14 bases between. Germline V gene lookup returns CDR1 SEHNR and CDR2 FQNEAQ (reference sequence). Supplemented by reference TRBV7-9 and TRBJ1-4, the full variable domain reads DTGVSQNPRHKITKRGQNVTFRCDPISEHNRLYWYRQTLGQGPEFLTYFQNEAQLEKSRLLSDRFSAERPKGSFSTLEIQRTEQGDSAMYLCASSLGDKRGEKLFFGSGTQLSVL.

This clone has a single count. The chain links TRBV7-2 to TRBJ2-7; 7 nucleotides match TRBD1. CDR1 is SGHTA, CDR2 FQGNSA, per germline. The V segment lost 5 bases and the J segment 12 bases; nucleotides outside the gene matches: 13. This CDR3 region has 13 residues. In nucleotides, the CDR3 is TGTGCCAGCAGCCCGGGACAGCATCTTCTCCTGTACTTC. Residues: CASSPGQHLLLYF.

This chain uses TRBV6-1 with TRBJ2-7; 9 nucleotides align to TRBD1. Germline CDR1 is MNHNS and CDR2 is SASEGT. Trimming removed 3 bases from V and 5 bases from J; junction bases left unmatched: 8. The CDR3 loop spans 15 amino acids. The CDR3 region is CASSDSGTGSHEQYF. In DNA form, the CDR3 reads TGTGCCAGCAGTGATTCCGGGACAGGGTCCCACGAGCAGTACTTC.

This rearrangement joins TRBV19 to TRBJ2-2, with 8 nucleotides matching TRBD2. Per the germline V gene, CDR1 is LNHDA and CDR2 is SQIVND (reference sequence). This CDR3 region has 17 residues. V gave up 3 bases and J gave up 1 base; unmatched junction bases: 7. Written as DNA, the CDR3 is TGTGCCAGTAGTATTGCGGCGGGGGGCCGGAACACCGGGGAGCTGTTTTTT. Translation gives CASSIAAGGRNTGELFF.

The V gene is TRBV29-1, the J gene TRBJ2-2; 8 nucleotides align to TRBD2. The CDR3 spans 13 residues. The J segment lost 1 base and the V segment lost 6 bases, leaving 1 base of the junction unmatched. Germline assignment: CDR1 SQVTM and CDR2 ANQGSEA. Written as DNA, the CDR3 is TGCAGCGTCCGGGGGGGGAACACCGGGGAGCTGTTTTTT. Its protein is CSVRGGNTGELFF.

The chain couples TRBV7-9 to TRBJ1-1; 8 nucleotides agree with TRBD1. Germline CDR1 is SEHNR and CDR2 is FQNEAQ (reference sequence). Trimming took 1 base from V and 7 from J; bases not matched to a gene: 5. The CDR3 sequence is 14 residues long. CDR3 bases: TGTGCCAGCAGCTTAGACAGGGGGTTGGTTGAAGCTTTCTTT. Amino acid sequence: CASSLDRGLVEAFF. The full variable domain, in which reference TRBV7-9 and TRBJ1-1 provide the parts outside the CDR3, is DTGVSQNPRHKITKRGQNVTFRCDPISEHNRLYWYRQTLGQGPEFLTYFQNEAQLEKSRLLSDRFSAERPKGSFSTLEIQRTEQGDSAMYLCASSLDRGLVEAFFGQGTRLTVV.

The chain carries TRBV10-3 and TRBJ2-3; D remains ambiguous. The CDR3 runs to 15 residues. The germline V gene has CDR1 ENHRY and CDR2 SYGVKD. V was pared by 4 bases and J by 0 bases, with 11 bases between. This CDR3 is CAISGPSVSTDTQYF. The CDR3 nucleotides read TGTGCCATCAGTGGCCCTAGTGTGAGCACAGATACGCAGTATTTT.

The chain links TRBV16 to TRBJ1-1; D is unresolved. V was pared by 2 bases and J by 2 bases, with 6 bases between. The CDR3 is 13 amino acids. Germline lookup yields CDR1 KGHSY and CDR2 FQNENV. CDR3 in amino acids: CASSQTLNTEAFF. Written as DNA, the CDR3 is TGTGCCAGCAGCCAAACCCTAAACACTGAAGCTTTCTTT.

The chain combines TRBV19 with TRBJ2-7; D may be TRBD2 (5 bases). The CDR3 runs to 14 residues. V was pared by 7 bases and J by 4 bases, with 17 bases between. Germline V gene lookup returns CDR1 LNHDA and CDR2 SQIVND (reference sequence). Written as DNA, the CDR3 is TGTGCCAGTACTCCTCTACTAGTCCATTACGAGCAGTACTTC. Translating it yields CASTPLLVHYEQYF.

CDR3 DNA sequence: TGTGCCTGGAGTTTTAGACTAGCGAACACCGGGGAGCTGTTTTTT. Amino acid sequence: CAWSFRLANTGELFF. The chain uses TRBV30 and TRBJ2-2; the D gene is possibly TRBD2 (6 bases). The germline V gene encodes CDR1 GTSNPN and CDR2 SVGIG (reference sequence). This CDR3 has 15 residues. Trimming left V 2 bases short and J 0 bases short, with 10 bases between. The complete variable domain, with remaining parts taken from reference TRBV30 and TRBJ2-2, reads SQTIHQWPATLVQPVGSPLSLECTVEGTSNPNLYWYRQAAGRGLQLLFYSVGIGQISSEVPQNLSASRPQDRQFILSSKKLLLSDSGFYLCAWSFRLANTGELFFGEGSRLTVL.

J is TRBJ2-5 and V is TRBV4-2, with TRBD2 identical over 13 bases. The trim removed 4 bases at V and 2 bases at J, leaving 10 bases unmatched. The CDR3 totals 18 residues. Germline V gene sequence: CDR1 LGHNA, CDR2 YNFKEQ. In DNA, the CDR3 is TGTGCCAGCAGCCCCCTAAGGACTAGCGGGGGAGGACAAGAGACCCAGTACTTC. As protein: CASSPLRTSGGGQETQYF.

This clone was detected only a few times. The genes are TRBV7-2 and TRBJ1-5, with 8 positions matching TRBD1. Germline-derived CDR1 and CDR2 are SGHTA and FQGNSA. V was clipped by 8 bases and J by 9 bases; unmatched bases: 12. The CDR3 runs 14 residues. The CDR3 region has the DNA TGTGCCAGCTCGACAGGGGTCATAAATATGCCCCAGCATTTT. Its translation is CASSTGVINMPQHF.

As to this clone: In the same sample, other DNA sequences code for this CDR3. The chain has TRBV6-5 and TRBJ2-1, with 9 bases aligning to TRBD1. Germline V gene data show CDR1 as MNHEY and CDR2 as SVGAGI. There are 16 residues in the CDR3. J lost 2 bases, V lost 3 bases, and 5 bases had no gene match. The CDR3 protein is CASSYSNRGPYNEQFF. The CDR3 coding sequence is TGTGCCAGCAGTTATTCTAACAGGGGGCCCTACAATGAGCAGTTCTTC.

This rearrangement joins TRBV10-2 to TRBJ1-2, with TRBD1 as a possible D gene (6 bases). Germline V gene lookup returns CDR1 WSHSY and CDR2 SAAADI. The CDR3 sequence is 12 residues long. V was pared by 9 bases and J by 0 bases, with 8 bases between. In nucleotides, the CDR3 is TGCGCCAGTTGGGACACTAACTATGGCTACACCTTC. Translated, it gives CASWDTNYGYTF.

This sequence joins TRBV3-1 (or the pseudogene TRBV3-2) and TRBJ1-1; 9 bases align to TRBD1. The CDR3 length is 14 residues. Trimming removed 4 bases from V and 4 bases from J; junction bases left unmatched: 4. Germline V lookup: CDR1 LGHDT, CDR2 YNNKEL (reference sequence). The CDR3 spells CASSPWTGATEAFF. CDR3 coding DNA: TGTGCCAGCAGCCCCTGGACAGGGGCCACTGAAGCTTTCTTT.

The chain links TRBV19 to TRBJ1-2; the match to TRBD1 covers 7 bases. Germline V gene lookup returns CDR1 LNHDA and CDR2 SQIVND (reference sequence). The CDR3 has 13 residues. Losses at the gene ends were 6 bases for V and 8 bases for J; bases not matched to a gene: 9. The DNA for the CDR3 is TGTGCCAGTAGCCGACAGGGATTGGGCGGCTACACCTTC. Translation: CASSRQGLGGYTF.

This sequence joins TRBV23-1 and TRBJ1-1, with 7 positions matching TRBD1. TRBV23-1 carries the ORF label, with uncertain function. After removal of 6 bases from V and 1 base from J, the junction contained 2 bases not matched to a gene. The CDR3 runs 13 residues. The CDR3 spells CASSRDRNTEAFF. The CDR3 DNA reads TGCGCCAGCAGCCGGGACAGGAACACTGAAGCTTTCTTT.

This rearrangement joins TRBV19 to TRBJ1-6, with D possibly TRBD1 on 5 matching bases. The V gene lost 2 bases and the J gene lost 3 bases, with 8 bases spanning the gap. The CDR3 contains 15 residues. Germline V lookup: CDR1 LNHDA, CDR2 SQIVND (reference sequence). The CDR3 spells CASSITDNYNSPLHF. The CDR3, as DNA: TGTGCCAGTAGTATAACGGACAACTATAATTCACCCCTCCACTTT.

This sequence joins TRBV4-1 and TRBJ2-5; 10 positions agree with TRBD1. J lost 4 bases, V lost 3 bases, and 8 bases had no gene match. Germline CDR1 reads MGHRA; CDR2 reads YSYEKL. There are 16 residues in the CDR3. CDR3 loop: CASSHTPGTGVETQYF. In DNA form, the CDR3 reads TGCGCCAGCAGCCATACCCCCGGGACAGGGGTAGAGACCCAGTACTTC.

This clone turned up a few times. V is TRBV7-9 and J is TRBJ1-5; 8 bases fit TRBD1. The CDR3 spans 15 residues. The V gene end was trimmed by 5 bases and the J gene end by 2 bases; junction bases not matched to a gene: 5. The V gene's germline CDR1 is SEHNR and CDR2 FQNEAQ (reference sequence). In nucleotides, the CDR3 is TGTGCCAGCAGCAGCGGACAGGGAGGCAATCAGCCCCAGCATTTT. Its translation: CASSSGQGGNQPQHF.

The genes are TRBV18 and TRBJ1-4; 8 bases are shared with TRBD1. The CDR3 has 13 residues. Per germline, CDR1 KGHSH and CDR2 LQKENI. V trimming: 8 bases; J trimming: 3 bases; junction bases outside the gene matches: 2. The CDR3 coding sequence is TGTGCCAGCACGACAGGGGCTAATGAAAAACTGTTTTTT. Amino acids: CASTTGANEKLFF.

V usage is TRBV6-5 and J usage is TRBJ2-3; possible D gene TRBD2, 7 bases. Trimming removed 3 bases at V and 1 base at J, with 11 bases between. Per germline, CDR1 MNHEY and CDR2 SVGAGI. The CDR3 has 15 residues. In DNA form, the CDR3 reads TGTGCCAGCAGTTATAGGGGGGGACGCACAGATACGCAGTATTTT. It codes for CASSYRGGRTDTQYF.

CDR3 region: CASSPPGQRNTGELFF. Written as DNA, the CDR3 is TGTGCCAGTAGTCCACCGGGACAGCGGAACACCGGGGAGCTGTTTTTT. V usage is TRBV19 and J usage is TRBJ2-2; TRBD1 matches 7 bases. There are 16 residues in the CDR3. The germline gives CDR1 LNHDA, CDR2 SQIVND (reference sequence). J lost 1 base, V lost 5 bases, and 7 bases had no gene match.

The V and J genes are TRBV30 and TRBJ1-4; 8 bases align to TRBD1. CDR3 length: 15 amino acids. Germline CDR1 reads GTSNPN; CDR2 reads SVGIG (reference sequence). With 2 bases clipped from V and 6 bases from J, the junction kept 8 bases outside the gene matches. For the CDR3, the DNA is TGTGCCTGGAGTATCCGTGGGACAGGAGATGAAAAACTGTTTTTT. It codes for CAWSIRGTGDEKLFF.

The chain combines TRBV30 with TRBJ1-3; the D is unclear. CDR1 is GTSNPN and CDR2 is SVGIG in the germline V gene (reference sequence). CDR3 length equals 15 residues. The germline V and J ends were trimmed by 4 bases and 0 bases, with 13 bases remaining between them. The CDR3 DNA sequence: TGTGCCTGGATCCTCGGGATGAGCTCTGGAAACACCATATATTTT. Protein: CAWILGMSSGNTIYF.

V is TRBV29-1 and J is TRBJ1-3; D might be TRBD1 (5 bases). The CDR3 runs 12 residues. Trimming removed 8 bases at V and 3 bases at J, with 11 bases between. Germline V lookup: CDR1 SQVTM, CDR2 ANQGSEA. CDR3 sequence: CSFAGDGNTIYF. The DNA of the CDR3 is TGCAGCTTCGCGGGGGATGGAAACACCATATATTTT.